These 24 T cell receptor beta chains originate from one sample sequenced in a study of shared clonotypes between healthy human individuals (dated by TCRdb to the early 2020s). The library relied on the immunoSEQ multiplex PCR assay. The clones in this table, taken by TCRdb from immuneACCESS, are in-frame only. Not every clone is retained; where verified, under half of the shortfall comes from an unresolved V gene, and the cause of the rest is unknown. In all, the sample holds 450,000 to 500,000 clones, and about 78% of those were seen once. The ten largest make up 9.5% to 15% of the sample. Sequencing was performed on PBMCs. Receptors were obtained from a woman aged 40 to 50 in good health. Some clones in this sample may be carry-over from other donors' samples.

The chain couples TRBV7-3 to TRBJ2-7; 7 bases fit TRBD1. V shed 1 base and J 2 bases; nucleotides not matched to a gene: 5. The CDR3 runs to 15 residues. The germline V gene has CDR1 SGHTA and CDR2 FQGTGA. The CDR3 sequence: CASSLRPGTAYEQYF. In nucleotides, the CDR3 is TGTGCCAGCAGCTTAAGACCGGGGACAGCCTACGAGCAGTACTTC.

The gene calls are TRBV28 and TRBJ1-1; D is undetermined. The ends were cut back, 6 bases at V and 4 bases at J, with 15 bases in the middle. CDR3 length: 14 amino acids. In germline, CDR1 is MDHEN, CDR2 SYDVKM. CDR3 amino acids: CASRSREGGTEAFF. In nucleotides, the CDR3 is TGTGCCAGCAGGAGCCGGGAGGGAGGCACTGAAGCTTTCTTT.

The chain's CDR3 is CASSLAGHMNTEAFF. The CDR3 DNA reads as TGCGCCAGCAGCTTGGCCGGACACATGAACACTGAAGCTTTCTTT. The rearrangement links TRBV5-1 to TRBJ1-1, with D possibly being TRBD1 (5 bases). This CDR3 spans 15 amino acids. Between the trimmed V and J ends, which lost 0 bases and 0 bases, there was a span of 9 bases. Germline-derived CDR1 and CDR2 are SGHRS and YFSETQ.

V and J are TRBV5-4 and TRBJ1-1; no clear D gene. The CDR3 has 14 amino acids. The V end lost 4 bases, the J end lost 5 bases, and 15 bases lay between the germline ends. Germline CDR1 and CDR2: SGHNT and YYREEE (reference sequence). CDR3 sequence (DNA): TGTGCCAGCAGCCATACCGGCAGAGGGACTGAAGCTTTCTTT. Its translation is CASSHTGRGTEAFF.

This clone appeared once. The chain has TRBV11-3 and TRBJ2-7; possible D gene TRBD2, 5 bases. The germline gives CDR1 SGHNT, CDR2 YENEEA. The length of the CDR3 is 9 residues. The V and J ends lost 6 bases and 13 bases respectively, with 10 bases between them. The CDR3 here is CASRPGCYF. As DNA, the CDR3 is TGTGCCAGCAGGCCGGGGTGCTACTTC.

J is TRBJ2-5 and V is TRBV7-3, with D perhaps TRBD1 (5 bases). This CDR3 region has 13 residues. Germline CDR1 reads SGHTA; CDR2 reads FQGTGA. Trimming removed 4 bases at V and 5 bases at J, with 11 bases between. Here the CDR3 reads CASSSRPGETQYF. The DNA of the CDR3 is TGTGCCAGCAGCTCCCGACCAGGGGAGACCCAGTACTTC.

V gene TRBV30 combines with J gene TRBJ2-3, with 8 bases identical to TRBD2. The CDR3 is made up of 14 amino acids. CDR1 is GTSNPN and CDR2 is SVGIG in the germline V gene (reference sequence). The V segment lost 7 bases and the J segment 3 bases; nucleotides outside the gene matches: 9. This chain's CDR3 is CASTLAGLTDTQYF. The CDR3 DNA sequence: TGTGCCTCGACCTTAGCGGGATTAACAGATACGCAGTATTTT.

Here the CDR3 reads CASSDRDRGVLNYGYTF. CDR3 sequence (DNA): TGTGCCAGCAGTGATCGGGACAGGGGAGTTCTTAACTATGGCTACACCTTC. The chain recombines TRBV2 with TRBJ1-2; the match to TRBD1 covers 10 bases. V shed 3 bases and J 1 base; nucleotides not matched to a gene: 8. Germline lookup yields CDR1 SNHLY and CDR2 FYNNEI. The CDR3 has 17 amino acids.

The V gene is TRBV5-4, the J gene TRBJ2-7; TRBD2 is a possible D gene (5 bases). V lost 5 bases and J 2 bases, leaving 17 bases between the germline ends. Germline assignment: CDR1 SGHNT and CDR2 YYREEE (reference sequence). There are 15 residues in the CDR3. This chain's CDR3 is CASSSLADAPYEQYF. The CDR3 DNA is TGTGCCAGCAGTTCTCTAGCTGACGCACCCTACGAGCAGTACTTC.

The genes are TRBV28 and TRBJ2-5; the D gene is possibly TRBD1 (6 bases). The V gene's germline CDR1 is MDHEN and CDR2 SYDVKM. Trimming took off 5 bases at V and 5 bases at J, with 12 bases between the two ends. The CDR3 runs to 13 residues. The chain's CDR3 is CASSTTGRETQYF. As DNA, the CDR3 is TGTGCCAGCAGTACGACAGGTCGGGAGACCCAGTACTTC.

J is TRBJ2-7 and V is TRBV9; D assignment may be TRBD1 or TRBD2 (5 bases each). The V and J ends lost 3 bases and 6 bases respectively, with 16 bases between them. Germline V gives CDR1 SGDLS, CDR2 YYNGEE. The CDR3 consists of 14 residues. Written as DNA, the CDR3 is TGTGCCAGCAGCGCCGGGACGTCCACGGGCGAGCAGTACTTC. This encodes CASSAGTSTGEQYF.

Comment on this clone: The sample holds other DNA sequences that translate to the same CDR3. V gene TRBV5-6 combines with J gene TRBJ2-3; D gene ambiguous. V gave up 5 bases and J gave up 3 bases, with 4 bases separating them. CDR1 SGHDT and CDR2 YYEEEE come from the germline V gene. This CDR3 spans 11 amino acids. The CDR3 nucleotides are TGTGCCAGCAGTCGAACAGATACGCAGTATTTT. This gives the protein CASSRTDTQYF.

The V and J genes are TRBV5-1 and TRBJ1-5, with 11 bases fitting TRBD1. Germline V lookup: CDR1 SGHRS, CDR2 YFSETQ. This CDR3 spans 15 amino acids. The V gene end was trimmed by 6 bases and the J gene end by 6 bases; junction bases not matched to a gene: 8. DNA of the CDR3: TGCGCCAGCACCGCGGACAGGGGGCTAGGTCAGCCCCAGCATTTT. Protein product: CASTADRGLGQPQHF.

This chain links TRBV29-1 with TRBJ2-4, with 13 bases matching TRBD2. V shed 7 bases, J shed 0 bases, and the junction held 6 bases outside the gene matches. The germline gives CDR1 SQVTM, CDR2 ANQGSEA. The CDR3 covers 16 residues. The CDR3 nucleotides read TGCAGCGCCGGACTAGCGGGAGAGTTAGCCAAAAACATTCAGTACTTC. It translates to CSAGLAGELAKNIQYF.

This rearrangement joins TRBV7-8 to TRBJ2-1, with D maybe TRBD2 (6 bases). In germline, CDR1 is SGHVS, CDR2 FQNEAQ. The CDR3 loop spans 18 amino acids. Trimming removed 2 bases at V and 6 bases at J, with 23 bases between. The CDR3 sequence: CASSLRMQGWGVSNEQFF. CDR3 DNA: TGTGCCAGCAGCTTACGGATGCAGGGATGGGGGGTTAGCAATGAGCAGTTCTTC. The full variable domain, in which reference TRBV7-8 and TRBJ2-1 provide the parts outside the CDR3, is GAGVSQSPRYKVAKRGQDVALRCDPISGHVSLFWYQQALGQGPEFLTYFQNEAQLDKSGLPSDRFFAERPEGSVSTLKIQRTQQEDSAVYLCASSLRMQGWGVSNEQFFGPGTRLTVL.

This clone was observed once. Only one base separates this from a far larger clonotype, so it likely reflects a read error. J is TRBJ2-5 and V is TRBV5-6; TRBD2 is a possible D gene (6 bases). V dropped 4 bases and J dropped 7 bases, with 23 bases sitting between them. Per germline, CDR1 SGHDT and CDR2 YYEEEE. CDR3 size: 16 residues. The CDR3 DNA sequence: TGTGCCAGCAGCCCGCGGGGTGGGCCTTCCGAAGGGACCCAGTACTTC. It codes for CASSPRGGPSEGTQYF.

The rearrangement uses TRBV7-9 and TRBJ1-1; D gene ambiguous. Germline lookup yields CDR1 SEHNR and CDR2 FQNEAQ (reference sequence). This CDR3 is built from 15 residues. V lost 1 base and J lost 0, with 9 bases in between. The CDR3 sequence: CASSLGWAVNTEAFF. The DNA of the CDR3 is TGTGCCAGCAGCTTAGGGTGGGCGGTGAACACTGAAGCTTTCTTT.

This rearrangement joins TRBV28 to TRBJ1-5; perhaps TRBD1 as D (6 bases). Trimming removed 7 bases from V and 0 bases from J, with 22 bases in between. Germline-derived CDR1 and CDR2 are MDHEN and SYDVKM. This CDR3 spans 18 amino acids. The CDR3 region is CASTPTSGVGYSNQPQHF. For the CDR3, the DNA is TGTGCCAGCACCCCCACGTCAGGGGTCGGCTATAGCAATCAGCCCCAGCATTTT.

V usage is TRBV25-1 and J usage is TRBJ1-6; D unclear. CDR1 and CDR2 from the germline V gene are MGHDK and SYGVNS. Trimming removed 0 bases at V and 9 bases at J, with 12 bases between. This CDR3 has 15 residues. The CDR3, as DNA: TGTGCCAGCAGTGAATATACCGGGGAAGTTTCACCCCTCCACTTT. It specifies CASSEYTGEVSPLHF.

The chain recombines TRBV6-4 with TRBJ1-3; no definite D call. With 9 bases removed from V and 7 bases from J, the gap between germline ends came to 7 bases. The germline V gene encodes CDR1 MRHNA and CDR2 SNTAGT. The CDR3 spans 10 residues. CDR3 region: CARAKNTIYF. CDR3 DNA sequence: TGTGCCAGGGCCAAGAACACCATATATTTT.

This chain links TRBV2 with TRBJ2-2; 13 positions match TRBD2. The V gene's germline CDR1 is SNHLY and CDR2 FYNNEI. V was clipped by 5 bases and J by 4 bases; unmatched bases: 7. There are 17 residues in the CDR3. In DNA form, the CDR3 reads TGTGCCAGCAGTCGGACTAGCGGGAGTATCGGCACCGGGGAGCTGTTTTTT. It yields the protein CASSRTSGSIGTGELFF. Together with reference TRBV2 and TRBJ2-2, the CDR3 gives the full variable domain: EPEVTQTPSHQVTQMGQEVILRCVPISNHLYFYWYRQILGQKVEFLVSFYNNEISEKSEIFDDQFSVERPDGSNFTLKIRSTKLEDSAMYFCASSRTSGSIGTGELFFGEGSRLTVL.

J is TRBJ1-2 and V is TRBV28, with TRBD1 as a possible D gene (6 bases). This CDR3 has 12 amino acids. Trimming took off 5 bases at V and 8 bases at J, with 12 bases between the two ends. CDR1 MDHEN and CDR2 SYDVKM come from the germline V gene. The CDR3 sequence is CASSPWGLGYTF. The CDR3 bases are TGTGCCAGCAGTCCGTGGGGGCTCGGCTACACCTTC.

The chain has TRBV2 and TRBJ1-5, with D uncertain. This CDR3 comprises 16 residues. Looked up from germline, CDR1 is SNHLY and CDR2 is FYNNEI. Trimming left V 4 bases short and J 0 bases short, with 13 bases between. This chain's CDR3 is CASSVGQSYSNQPQHF. For the CDR3, the DNA is TGTGCCAGCAGTGTCGGGCAGAGCTATAGCAATCAGCCCCAGCATTTT.

The CDR3 loop is CSVEDYVNIQYF. CDR3 DNA sequence: TGCAGCGTTGAAGATTATGTAAACATTCAGTACTTC. V gene TRBV29-1 combines with J gene TRBJ2-4; D remains unclear. Germline CDR1 SQVTM, CDR2 ANQGSEA. CDR3 length: 12 residues. The ends were cut back, 0 bases at V and 6 bases at J, with 6 bases in the middle.